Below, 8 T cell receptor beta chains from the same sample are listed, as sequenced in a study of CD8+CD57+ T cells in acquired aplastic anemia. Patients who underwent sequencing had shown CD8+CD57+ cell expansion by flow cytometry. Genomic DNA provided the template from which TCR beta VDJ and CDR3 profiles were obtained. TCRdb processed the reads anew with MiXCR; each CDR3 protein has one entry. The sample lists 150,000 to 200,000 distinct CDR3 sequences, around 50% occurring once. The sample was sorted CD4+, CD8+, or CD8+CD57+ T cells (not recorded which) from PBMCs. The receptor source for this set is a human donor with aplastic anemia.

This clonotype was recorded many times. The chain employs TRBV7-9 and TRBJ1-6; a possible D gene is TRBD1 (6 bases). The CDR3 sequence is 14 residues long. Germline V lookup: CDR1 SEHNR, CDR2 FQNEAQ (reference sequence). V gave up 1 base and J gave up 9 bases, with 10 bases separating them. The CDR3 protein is CASSLGEGGSPLHF. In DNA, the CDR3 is TGTGCCAGCAGCTTAGGGGAAGGGGGTTCACCCCTCCACTTT.

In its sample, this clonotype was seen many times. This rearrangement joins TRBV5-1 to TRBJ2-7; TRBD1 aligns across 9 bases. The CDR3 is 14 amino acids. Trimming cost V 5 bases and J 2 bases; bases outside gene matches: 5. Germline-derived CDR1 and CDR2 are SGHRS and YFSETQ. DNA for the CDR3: TGCGCCAGCAGGTCCGGGACAGGGCCCTACGAGCAGTACTTC. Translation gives CASRSGTGPYEQYF.

The CDR3: CASGRQGGLQETQYF. The CDR3 DNA follows: TGCGCCAGCGGGAGACAGGGCGGGCTCCAAGAGACCCAGTACTTC. The chain employs TRBV4-1 and TRBJ2-5, with TRBD1 matching 7 bases. Germline V gives CDR1 MGHRA, CDR2 YSYEKL. Trimming cost V 8 bases and J 1 base; bases outside gene matches: 10. This CDR3 is 15 amino acids long.

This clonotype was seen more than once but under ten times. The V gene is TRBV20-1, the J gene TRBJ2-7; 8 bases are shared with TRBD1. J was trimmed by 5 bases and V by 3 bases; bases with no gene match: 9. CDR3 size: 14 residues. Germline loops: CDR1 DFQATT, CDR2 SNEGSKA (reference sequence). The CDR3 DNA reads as TGCAGTGCTAGCGGAGGACAGGGATACCACGAGCAGTACTTC. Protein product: CSASGGQGYHEQYF.

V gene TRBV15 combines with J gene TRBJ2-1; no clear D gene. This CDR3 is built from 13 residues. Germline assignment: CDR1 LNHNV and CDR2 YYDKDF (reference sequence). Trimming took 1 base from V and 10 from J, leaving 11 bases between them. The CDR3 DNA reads TGTGCCACCAGCAGAGTAGCTCGGCTGGAGCAGTTCTTC. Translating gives CATSRVARLEQFF.

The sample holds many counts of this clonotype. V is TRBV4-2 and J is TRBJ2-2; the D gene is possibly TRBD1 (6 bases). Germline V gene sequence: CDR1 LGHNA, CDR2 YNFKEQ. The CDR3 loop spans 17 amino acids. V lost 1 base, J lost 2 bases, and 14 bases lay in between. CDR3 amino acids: CASSQGARGSNTGELFF. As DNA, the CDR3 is TGTGCCAGCAGCCAAGGAGCCAGGGGTAGCAACACCGGGGAGCTGTTTTTT.

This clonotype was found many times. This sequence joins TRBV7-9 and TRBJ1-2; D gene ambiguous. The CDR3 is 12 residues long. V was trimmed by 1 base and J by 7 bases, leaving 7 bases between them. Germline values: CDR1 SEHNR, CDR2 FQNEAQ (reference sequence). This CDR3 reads CASSLGDRGYTF. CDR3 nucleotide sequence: TGTGCCAGCAGCTTAGGGGATCGTGGCTACACCTTC. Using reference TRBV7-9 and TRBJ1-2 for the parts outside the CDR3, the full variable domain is DTGVSQNPRHKITKRGQNVTFRCDPISEHNRLYWYRQTLGQGPEFLTYFQNEAQLEKSRLLSDRFSAERPKGSFSTLEIQRTEQGDSAMYLCASSLGDRGYTFGSGTRLTVV.

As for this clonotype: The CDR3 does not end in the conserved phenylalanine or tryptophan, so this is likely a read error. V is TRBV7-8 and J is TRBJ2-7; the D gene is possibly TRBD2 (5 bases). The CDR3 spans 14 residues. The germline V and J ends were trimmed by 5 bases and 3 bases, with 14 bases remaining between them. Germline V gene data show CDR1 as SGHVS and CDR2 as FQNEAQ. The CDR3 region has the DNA TGTGCCAGCAGCATGATCGGGGAGCTCTACGAGCAGTACCTC. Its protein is CASSMIGELYEQYL.